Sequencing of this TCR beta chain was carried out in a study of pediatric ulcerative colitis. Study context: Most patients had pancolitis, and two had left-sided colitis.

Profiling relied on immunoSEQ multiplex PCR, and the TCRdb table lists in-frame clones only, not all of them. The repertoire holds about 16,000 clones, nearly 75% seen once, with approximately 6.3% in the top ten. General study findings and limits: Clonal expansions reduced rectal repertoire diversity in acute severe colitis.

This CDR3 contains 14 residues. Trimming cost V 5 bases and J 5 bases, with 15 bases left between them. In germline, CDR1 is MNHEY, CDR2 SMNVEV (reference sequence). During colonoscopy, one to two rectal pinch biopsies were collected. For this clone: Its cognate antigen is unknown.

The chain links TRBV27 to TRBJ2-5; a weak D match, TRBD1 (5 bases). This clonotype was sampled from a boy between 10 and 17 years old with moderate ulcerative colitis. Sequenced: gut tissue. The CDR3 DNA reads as TGTGCCAGCAGTCGCAGGGTAGGGGTGGAGACCCAGTACTTC. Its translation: CASSRRVGVETQYF.